The source of this TCR beta chain is a study of OX40 agonist ivuxolimab in advanced cancers. Study details: Earlier treatment with anti-PD-1, anti-PD-L1 or anti-CTLA-4 was permitted, and less than 50% had received some. Partial responses were achieved by three patients: one hepatocellular carcinoma, two cutaneous melanoma.

Study-wide points: In CD8+ T cells, expanded clones were on average more numerous than in CD4+.

Sequencing was performed with immunoSEQ multiplex PCR; in TCRdb, only in-frame clones are kept and a portion is missing. This sample has roughly 5,000 clones, with roughly 90% found just once. This clone is categorized as large. Its antigen is not known. The sample carries other DNA sequences with the same CDR3. J was trimmed by 6 bases and V by 4 bases; bases with no gene match: 7. Germline CDR1 and CDR2: MNHEY and SMNVEV (reference sequence). CDR3 length: 14 residues. The chain carries TRBV27 and TRBJ1-2; TRBD1 matches 8 bases. The clonotype was recovered from an adult with an advanced solid tumor such as melanoma, head and neck, liver or kidney cancer. The sequences come from CD4+ or CD8+ T cells sorted from blood, collected in a trial of the OX40 agonist ivuxolimab. The CDR3 here is CASSSQTGGNGYTF. The CDR3, as DNA: TGTGCCAGCAGTTCCCAAACAGGGGGAAATGGCTACACCTTC.